One and the same sample provided the 4 T cell receptor beta chains below, sequenced in a study of early T cells in non-severe SARS-CoV-2 infection. TCRdb re-called the 5' RACE reads through MiXCR, storing one row per CDR3 protein. The repertoire has about 80,000 distinct CDR3 sequences, about 12% of them found once; the top ten carry around a sixth. The starting material was whole blood, obtained at baseline. Source of these receptors: an adult who was a healthcare worker with PCR-confirmed SARS-CoV-2 infection or an uninfected control (not recorded which). The donor label of this sample is uncertain.

This chain links TRBV29-1 with TRBJ2-3; D ambiguous. The CDR3 consists of 13 residues. Trimming left V 3 bases short and J 1 base short, with 8 bases between. The germline CDR1 and CDR2 sequences are SQVTM and ANQGSEA. CDR3 DNA sequence: TGCAGCGTTGACAGTGGGGGCACAGATACGCAGTATTTT. It is translated as CSVDSGGTDTQYF.

The rearrangement links TRBV20-1 to TRBJ1-2, with 8 bases that match TRBD1. CDR1 and CDR2 from the germline V gene are DFQATT and SNEGSKA (reference sequence). The CDR3 spans 14 residues. J was trimmed by 2 bases and V by 6 bases; bases with no gene match: 8. The CDR3 nucleotides are TGCAGTGCAGCGACAGGGGCGGCAAACTATGGCTACACCTTC. It specifies CSAATGAANYGYTF.

In this sample, this clonotype turned up a few times. V usage is TRBV11-1 and J usage is TRBJ2-7, with 12 nucleotides matching TRBD1. V trimming: 5 bases; J trimming: 4 bases; junction bases outside the gene matches: 6. CDR1 and CDR2 from the germline V gene are SGHAT and FQDESV (reference sequence). The CDR3 totals 15 residues. The chain's CDR3 is CASSPRDRGLYEQYF. In DNA, the CDR3 is TGTGCCAGCAGCCCCCGGGACAGGGGGCTGTACGAGCAGTACTTC.

The chain couples TRBV5-1 to TRBJ2-7; either TRBD1 or TRBD2 may supply D (5 bases each). Trimming removed 5 bases at V and 2 bases at J, with 20 bases between. CDR3 size: 16 residues. Germline V gene data show CDR1 as SGHRS and CDR2 as YFSETQ. The CDR3 DNA follows: TGCGCCAGCAGTCCGGGCTCCCGGGACGGCACCTACGAGCAGTACTTC. This encodes CASSPGSRDGTYEQYF.